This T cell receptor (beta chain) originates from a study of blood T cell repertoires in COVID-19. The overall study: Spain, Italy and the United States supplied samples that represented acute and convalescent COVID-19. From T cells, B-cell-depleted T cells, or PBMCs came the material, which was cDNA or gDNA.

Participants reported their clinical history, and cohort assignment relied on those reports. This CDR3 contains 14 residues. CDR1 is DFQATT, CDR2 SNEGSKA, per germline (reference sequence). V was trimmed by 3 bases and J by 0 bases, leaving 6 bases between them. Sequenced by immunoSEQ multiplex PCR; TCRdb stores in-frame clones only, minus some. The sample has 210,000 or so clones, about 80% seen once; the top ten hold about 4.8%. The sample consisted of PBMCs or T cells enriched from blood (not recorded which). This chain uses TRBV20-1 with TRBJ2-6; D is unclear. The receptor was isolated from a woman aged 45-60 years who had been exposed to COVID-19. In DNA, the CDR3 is TGCAGTGCTAGTGACCTCTCTGGGGCCAACGTCCTGACTTTC. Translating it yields CSASDLSGANVLTF.